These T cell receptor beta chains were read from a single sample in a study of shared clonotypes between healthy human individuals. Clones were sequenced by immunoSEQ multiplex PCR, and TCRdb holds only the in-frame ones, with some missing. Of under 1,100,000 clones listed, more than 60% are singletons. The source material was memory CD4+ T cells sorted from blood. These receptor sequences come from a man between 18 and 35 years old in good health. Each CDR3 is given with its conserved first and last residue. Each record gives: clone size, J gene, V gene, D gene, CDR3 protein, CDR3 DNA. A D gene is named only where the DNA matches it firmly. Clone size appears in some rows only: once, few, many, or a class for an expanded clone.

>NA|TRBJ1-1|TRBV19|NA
CASMVDGSTEAFF
TGTGCCAGTATGGTCGATGGCTCCACTGAAGCTTTCTTT
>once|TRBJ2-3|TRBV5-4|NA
CASSLGVSGTDTQYF
TGTGCCAGCAGCTTGGGTGTTAGCGGCACAGATACGCAGTATTTT
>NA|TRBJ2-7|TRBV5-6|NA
CASSTSITGRKSSYEQYF
TGTGCCAGCAGCACATCAATAACAGGACGGAAGAGCTCCTACGAGCAGTACTTC
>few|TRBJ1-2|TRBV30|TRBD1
CAWSGTGVGQGYTF
TGTGCCTGGAGTGGAACAGGGGTGGGCCAAGGCTACACCTTC
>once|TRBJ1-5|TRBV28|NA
CASSFRQASDSNQPQHF
TGTGCCAGCAGTTTCAGACAGGCGAGCGATAGCAATCAGCCCCAGCATTTT
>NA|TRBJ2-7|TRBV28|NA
CASSREGPYEQYF
TGTGCCAGCAGTAGGGAAGGGCCCTACGAGCAGTACTTC
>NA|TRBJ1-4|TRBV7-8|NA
CASSLAQIATNEKLFF
TGTGCCAGCAGCTTGGCCCAGATTGCAACTAATGAAAAACTGTTTTTT
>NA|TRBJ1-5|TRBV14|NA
CASSLGVQPQHF
TGTGCCAGCAGCCTAGGGGTTCAGCCCCAGCATTTT
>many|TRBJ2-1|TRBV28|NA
CASSGTTGPRQFF
TGTGCCAGCAGCGGGACGACAGGACCCAGGCAGTTCTTC
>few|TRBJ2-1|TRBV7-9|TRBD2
CASTNLLADLTYNEQFF
TGTGCCAGCACCAATCTCCTAGCGGACCTAACCTACAATGAGCAGTTCTTC
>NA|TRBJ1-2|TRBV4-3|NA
CASSQDWAAGGYTF
TGCGCCAGCAGCCAAGATTGGGCGGCCGGCGGCTACACCTTC
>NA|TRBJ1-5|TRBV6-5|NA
CASSYSGGGNQPQHF
TGTGCCAGCAGTTACTCGGGGGGAGGGAATCAGCCCCAGCATTTT
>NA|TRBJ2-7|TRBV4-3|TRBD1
CASSQGECSSGGQGGNEQYF
TGCGCCAGCAGCCAAGGTGAGTGCTCAAGTGGGGGACAGGGAGGGAACGAGCAGTACTTC
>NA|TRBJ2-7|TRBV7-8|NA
CASSLGPPTLYEQYF
TGTGCCAGCAGCTTAGGACCCCCTACGCTCTACGAGCAGTACTTC
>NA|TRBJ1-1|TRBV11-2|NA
CASSSGIGASTEAFF
TGTGCCAGCAGTTCGGGGATCGGGGCGAGCACTGAAGCTTTCTTT
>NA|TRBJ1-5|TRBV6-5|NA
CASSYPGGNSNQPQHF
TGTGCCAGCAGTTATCCGGGGGGAAATAGCAATCAGCCCCAGCATTTT
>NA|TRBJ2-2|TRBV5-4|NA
CASSLRQTGELFF
TGTGCCAGCAGCTTGAGACAGACCGGGGAGCTGTTTTTT
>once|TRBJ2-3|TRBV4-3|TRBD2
CASSRGLSGSPTDTQYF
TGCGCCAGCAGCCGGGGCCTAAGCGGGAGTCCCACAGATACGCAGTATTTT
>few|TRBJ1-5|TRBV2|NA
CASSRDRNQPQHF
TGTGCCTCATCCAGGGATCGCAATCAGCCCCAGCATTTT
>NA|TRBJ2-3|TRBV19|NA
CASFDWTDTQYF
TGTGCCAGTTTTGATTGGACAGATACGCAGTATTTT
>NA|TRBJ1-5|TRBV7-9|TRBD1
CASSLTGGNQPQHF
TGTGCCAGCAGCCTGACAGGGGGCAATCAGCCCCAGCATTTT
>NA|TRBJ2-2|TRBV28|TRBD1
CASSQNTGTGTGELFF
TGTGCCAGCAGTCAGAACACCGGGACAGGCACCGGGGAGCTGTTTTTT
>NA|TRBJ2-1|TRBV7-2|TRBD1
CASSPGQGYNEQFF
TGTGCCAGCAGCCCTGGACAGGGGTACAATGAGCAGTTCTTC
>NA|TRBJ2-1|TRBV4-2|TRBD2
CASSQETLAGGYQLF
TGTGCCAGCAGCCAAGAGACACTAGCGGGGGGGTACCAGCTCTTC
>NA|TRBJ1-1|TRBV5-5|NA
CASSLGGVWVNTEAFF
TGTGCCAGCAGCTTGGGCGGGGTGTGGGTGAACACTGAAGCTTTCTTT
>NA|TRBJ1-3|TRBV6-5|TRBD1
CASSYRTGVSGNTIYF
TGTGCCAGCAGTTACCGGACAGGGGTCTCTGGAAACACCATATATTTT
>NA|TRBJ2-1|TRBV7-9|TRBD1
CASSLWDRNEQFF
TGTGCCAGCAGCTTATGGGACAGGAATGAGCAGTTCTTC
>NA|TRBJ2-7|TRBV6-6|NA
CASTRGTPWEEQYF
TGTGCCAGCACTCGGGGGACCCCTTGGGAGGAGCAGTACTTC
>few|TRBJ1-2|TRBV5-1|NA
CASSPTGGLGGYTF
TGCGCCAGCAGCCCGACCGGGGGCCTAGGTGGCTACACCTTC
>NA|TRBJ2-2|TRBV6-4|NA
CASSDSVHVWTGELFF
TGTGCCAGCAGTGACTCGGTACATGTCTGGACCGGGGAGCTGTTTTTT
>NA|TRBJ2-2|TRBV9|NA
CASSYVTGTGELFF
TGTGCCAGCAGCTATGTAACTGGCACCGGGGAGCTGTTTTTT
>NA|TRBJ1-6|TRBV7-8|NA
CASSGRDGSPLHF
TGTGCCAGCAGCGGTAGAGACGGTTCACCCCTCCACTTT